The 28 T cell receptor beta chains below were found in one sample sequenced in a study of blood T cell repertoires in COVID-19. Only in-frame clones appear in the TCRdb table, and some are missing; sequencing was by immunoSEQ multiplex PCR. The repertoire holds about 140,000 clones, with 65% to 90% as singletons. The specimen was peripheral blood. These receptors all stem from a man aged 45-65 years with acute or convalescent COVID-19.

The CDR3 here is CASSRSSGVTGELFF. CDR3 coding DNA: TGTGCCAGCAGCCGATCTAGCGGGGTCACCGGGGAGCTGTTTTTT. The gene calls are TRBV11-3 and TRBJ2-2, with TRBD2 matching 9 bases. Losses at the gene ends were 5 bases for V and 4 bases for J; bases not matched to a gene: 5. The CDR3 has 15 amino acids. The V gene's germline CDR1 is SGHNT and CDR2 YENEEA.

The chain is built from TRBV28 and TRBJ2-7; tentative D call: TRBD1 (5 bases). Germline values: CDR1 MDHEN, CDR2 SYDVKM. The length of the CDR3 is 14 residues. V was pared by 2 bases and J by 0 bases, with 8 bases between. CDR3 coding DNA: TGTGCCAGCAGTTTAGACAGCGTCTCCTACGAGCAGTACTTC. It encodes CASSLDSVSYEQYF.

CDR3 in DNA: TGTGCCAGCAGCCAAGATTTGGGACAGGCCCTCCACTTT. It codes for CASSQDLGQALHF. The V gene is TRBV3-1 (or the pseudogene TRBV3-2), the J gene TRBJ1-6; the match to TRBD1 covers 8 bases. The CDR3 contains 13 residues. The germline CDR1 and CDR2 sequences are LGHDT and YNNKEL (reference sequence). The junction had 3 bases not matched to a gene; V was cut back by 0 bases and J by 14 bases.

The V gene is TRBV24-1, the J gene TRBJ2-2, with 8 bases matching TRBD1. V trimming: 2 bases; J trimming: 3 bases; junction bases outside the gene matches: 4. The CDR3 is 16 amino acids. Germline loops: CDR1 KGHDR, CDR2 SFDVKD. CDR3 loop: CATSDSGQGYTGELFF. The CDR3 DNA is TGTGCCACCAGTGATTCCGGACAGGGCTACACCGGGGAGCTGTTTTTT.

CDR3 residues: CASSLAGQGTDTQYF. The DNA of the CDR3 is TGTGCCAGCAGCTTAGCTGGGCAGGGCACAGATACGCAGTATTTT. The chain couples TRBV7-6 to TRBJ2-3, with D hard to call. V was clipped by 0 bases and J by 1 base, with 8 bases between them. The CDR3 sequence is 15 residues long. Per the germline V gene, CDR1 is SGHVS and CDR2 is FNYEAQ.

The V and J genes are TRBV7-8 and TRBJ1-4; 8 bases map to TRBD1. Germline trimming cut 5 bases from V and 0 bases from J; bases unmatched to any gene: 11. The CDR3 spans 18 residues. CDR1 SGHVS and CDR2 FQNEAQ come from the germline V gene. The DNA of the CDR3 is TGTGCCAGCAGCGAATTGCGACAGGGGATTGCAACTAATGAAAAACTGTTTTTT. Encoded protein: CASSELRQGIATNEKLFF. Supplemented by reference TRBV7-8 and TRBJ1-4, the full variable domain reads GAGVSQSPRYKVAKRGQDVALRCDPISGHVSLFWYQQALGQGPEFLTYFQNEAQLDKSGLPSDRFFAERPEGSVSTLKIQRTQQEDSAVYLCASSELRQGIATNEKLFFGSGTQLSVL.

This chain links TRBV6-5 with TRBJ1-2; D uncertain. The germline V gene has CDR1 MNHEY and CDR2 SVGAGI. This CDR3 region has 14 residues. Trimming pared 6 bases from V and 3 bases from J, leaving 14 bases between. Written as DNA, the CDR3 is TGTGCCAGCAGGGCCCAGCGGAGGGACTATGGCTACACCTTC. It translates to CASRAQRRDYGYTF.

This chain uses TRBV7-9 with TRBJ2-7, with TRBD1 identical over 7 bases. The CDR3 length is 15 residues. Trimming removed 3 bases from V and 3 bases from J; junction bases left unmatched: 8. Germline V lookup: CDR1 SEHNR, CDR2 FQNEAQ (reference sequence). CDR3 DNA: TGTGCCAGCAGCTTGACGGGACAGAACGACTACGAGCAGTACTTC. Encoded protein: CASSLTGQNDYEQYF.

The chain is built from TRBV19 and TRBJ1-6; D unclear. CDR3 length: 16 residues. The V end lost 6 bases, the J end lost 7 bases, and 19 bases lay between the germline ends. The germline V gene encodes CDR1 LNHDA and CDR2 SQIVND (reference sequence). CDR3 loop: CASRDGVVAANSPLHF. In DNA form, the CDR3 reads TGTGCCAGTAGAGACGGGGTAGTAGCCGCAAATTCACCCCTCCACTTT.

The CDR3 nucleotides read TGTGCCAGCTCACCAAGGGCAGGGGGGCCGGATCAGCCCCAGCATTTT. Protein product: CASSPRAGGPDQPQHF. The chain links TRBV18 to TRBJ1-5; 7 nucleotides align to TRBD1. The germline gives CDR1 KGHSH, CDR2 LQKENI. The CDR3 has 16 residues. With 2 bases clipped from V and 5 bases from J, the junction kept 9 bases outside the gene matches.

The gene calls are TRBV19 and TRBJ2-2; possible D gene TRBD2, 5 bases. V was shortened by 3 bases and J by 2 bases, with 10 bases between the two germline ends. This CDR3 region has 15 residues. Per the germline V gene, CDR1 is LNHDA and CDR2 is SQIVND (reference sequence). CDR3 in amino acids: CASSINGENTGELFF. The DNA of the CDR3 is TGTGCCAGTAGTATTAACGGGGAAAACACCGGGGAGCTGTTTTTT.

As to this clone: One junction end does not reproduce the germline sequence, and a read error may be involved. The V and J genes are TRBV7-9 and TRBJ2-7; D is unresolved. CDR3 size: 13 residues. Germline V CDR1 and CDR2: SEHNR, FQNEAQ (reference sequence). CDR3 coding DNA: TGTGCCAGCAGCTTAGATCCTAGGAACGAGGCGGACTTC. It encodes CASSLDPRNEADF.

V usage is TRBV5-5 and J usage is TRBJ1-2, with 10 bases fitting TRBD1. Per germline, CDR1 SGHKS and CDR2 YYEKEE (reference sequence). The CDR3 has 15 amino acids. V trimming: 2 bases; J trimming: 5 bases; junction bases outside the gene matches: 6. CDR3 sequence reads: CASSFPGTGVYGYTF. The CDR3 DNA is TGTGCCAGCAGCTTTCCCGGGACAGGGGTATATGGCTACACCTTC.

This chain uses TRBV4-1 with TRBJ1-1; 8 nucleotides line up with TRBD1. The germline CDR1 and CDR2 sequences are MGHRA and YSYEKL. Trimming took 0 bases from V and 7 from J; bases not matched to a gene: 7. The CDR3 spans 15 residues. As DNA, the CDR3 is TGCGCCAGCAGCCAAGATCGGACAGGGTCAGGTGAAGCTTTCTTT. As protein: CASSQDRTGSGEAFF.

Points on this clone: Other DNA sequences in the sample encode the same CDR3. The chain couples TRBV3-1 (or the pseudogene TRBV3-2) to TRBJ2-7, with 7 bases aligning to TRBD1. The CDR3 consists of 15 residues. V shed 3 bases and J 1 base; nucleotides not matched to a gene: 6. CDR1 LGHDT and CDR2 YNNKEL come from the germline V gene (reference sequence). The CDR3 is CASSQGPGGSYEQYF. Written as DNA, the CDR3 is TGTGCCAGCAGCCAGGGGCCAGGGGGATCCTACGAGCAGTACTTC.

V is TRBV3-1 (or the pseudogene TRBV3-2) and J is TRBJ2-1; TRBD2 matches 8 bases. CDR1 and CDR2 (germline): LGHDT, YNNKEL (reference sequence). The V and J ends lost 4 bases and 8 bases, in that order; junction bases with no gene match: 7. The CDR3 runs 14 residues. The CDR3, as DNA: TGTGCCAGCAGCCGCCAGACTAGCGTCGATGAGCAGTTCTTC. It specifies CASSRQTSVDEQFF.

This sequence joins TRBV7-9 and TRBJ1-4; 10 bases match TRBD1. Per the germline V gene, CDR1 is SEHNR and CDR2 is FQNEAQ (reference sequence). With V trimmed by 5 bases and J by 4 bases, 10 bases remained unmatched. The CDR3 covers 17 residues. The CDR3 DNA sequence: TGTGCCAGCAGCGCCGGGACAGGGGCCCCGATTAATGAAAAACTGTTTTTT. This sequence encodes CASSAGTGAPINEKLFF.

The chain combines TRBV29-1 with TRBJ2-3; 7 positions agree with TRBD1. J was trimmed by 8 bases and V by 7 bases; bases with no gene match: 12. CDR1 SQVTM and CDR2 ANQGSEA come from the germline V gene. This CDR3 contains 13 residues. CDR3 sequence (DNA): TGCAGCGCATCGACAGGGTCTGCCGTTACGCAGTATTTT. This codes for CSASTGSAVTQYF.

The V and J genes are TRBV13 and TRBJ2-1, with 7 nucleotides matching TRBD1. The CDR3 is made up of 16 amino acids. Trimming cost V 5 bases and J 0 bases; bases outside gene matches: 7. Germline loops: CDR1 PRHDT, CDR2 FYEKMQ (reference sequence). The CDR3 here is CASSPPTGDSYNEQFF. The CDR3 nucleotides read TGTGCCAGCAGCCCCCCAACAGGGGACTCCTACAATGAGCAGTTCTTC.

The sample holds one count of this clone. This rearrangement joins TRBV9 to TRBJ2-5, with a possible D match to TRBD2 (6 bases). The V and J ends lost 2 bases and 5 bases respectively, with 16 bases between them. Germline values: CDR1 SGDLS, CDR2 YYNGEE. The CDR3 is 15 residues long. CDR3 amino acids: CASSVQTSPGETQYF. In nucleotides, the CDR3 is TGTGCCAGCAGCGTCCAAACTAGCCCAGGGGAGACCCAGTACTTC.

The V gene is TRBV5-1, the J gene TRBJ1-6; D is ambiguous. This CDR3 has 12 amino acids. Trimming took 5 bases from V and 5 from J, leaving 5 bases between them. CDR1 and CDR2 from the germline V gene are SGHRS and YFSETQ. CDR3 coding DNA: TGCGCCAGCAGGGAGAATAATTCACCCCTCCACTTT. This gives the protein CASRENNSPLHF.

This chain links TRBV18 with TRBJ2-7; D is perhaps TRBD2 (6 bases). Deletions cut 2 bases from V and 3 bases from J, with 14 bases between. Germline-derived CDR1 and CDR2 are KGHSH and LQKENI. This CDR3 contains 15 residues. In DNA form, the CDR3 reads TGTGCCAGCTCACCATCGGGGACTGGCCTCTACGAGCAGTACTTC. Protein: CASSPSGTGLYEQYF.

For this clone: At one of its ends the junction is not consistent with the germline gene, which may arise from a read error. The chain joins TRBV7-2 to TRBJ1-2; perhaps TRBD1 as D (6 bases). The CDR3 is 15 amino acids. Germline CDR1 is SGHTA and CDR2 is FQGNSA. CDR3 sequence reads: CASRFASGGRGGYTF. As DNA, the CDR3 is TGTGCCAGCCGCTTCGCGTCGGGGGGGCGGGGTGGCTACACCTTC.

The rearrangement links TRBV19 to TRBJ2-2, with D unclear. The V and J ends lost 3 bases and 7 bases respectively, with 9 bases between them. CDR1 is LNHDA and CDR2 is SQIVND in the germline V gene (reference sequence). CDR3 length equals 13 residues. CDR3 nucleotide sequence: TGTGCCAGTAGTATCGGTGCCGGCGGGGAGCTGTTTTTT. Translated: CASSIGAGGELFF.

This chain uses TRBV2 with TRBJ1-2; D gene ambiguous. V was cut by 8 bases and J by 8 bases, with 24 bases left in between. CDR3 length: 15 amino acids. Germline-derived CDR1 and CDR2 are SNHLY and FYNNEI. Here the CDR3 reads CASVGETPPTEGYTF. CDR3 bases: TGTGCCAGCGTGGGCGAGACGCCCCCCACGGAAGGCTACACCTTC.

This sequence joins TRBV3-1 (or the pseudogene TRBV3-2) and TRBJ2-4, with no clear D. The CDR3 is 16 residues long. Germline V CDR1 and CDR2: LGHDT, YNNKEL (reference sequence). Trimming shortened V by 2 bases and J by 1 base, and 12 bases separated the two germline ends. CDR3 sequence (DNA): TGTGCCAGCAGCCAATTCCTAGAGTTCGCCAAAAACATTCAGTACTTC. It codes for CASSQFLEFAKNIQYF.

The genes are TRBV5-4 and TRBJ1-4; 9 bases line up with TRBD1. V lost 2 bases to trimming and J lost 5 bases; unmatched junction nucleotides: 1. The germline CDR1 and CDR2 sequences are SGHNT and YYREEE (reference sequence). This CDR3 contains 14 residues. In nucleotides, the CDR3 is TGTGCCAGCAGCTTCGGGACAGGGAATGAAAAACTGTTTTTT. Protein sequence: CASSFGTGNEKLFF.

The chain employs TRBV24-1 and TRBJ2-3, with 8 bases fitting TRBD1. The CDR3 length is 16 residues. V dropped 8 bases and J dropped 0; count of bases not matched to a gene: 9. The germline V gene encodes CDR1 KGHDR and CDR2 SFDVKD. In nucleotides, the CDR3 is TGTGCCACCACCAGGACAGGGCCATATAGCACAGATACGCAGTATTTT. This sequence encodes CATTRTGPYSTDTQYF.